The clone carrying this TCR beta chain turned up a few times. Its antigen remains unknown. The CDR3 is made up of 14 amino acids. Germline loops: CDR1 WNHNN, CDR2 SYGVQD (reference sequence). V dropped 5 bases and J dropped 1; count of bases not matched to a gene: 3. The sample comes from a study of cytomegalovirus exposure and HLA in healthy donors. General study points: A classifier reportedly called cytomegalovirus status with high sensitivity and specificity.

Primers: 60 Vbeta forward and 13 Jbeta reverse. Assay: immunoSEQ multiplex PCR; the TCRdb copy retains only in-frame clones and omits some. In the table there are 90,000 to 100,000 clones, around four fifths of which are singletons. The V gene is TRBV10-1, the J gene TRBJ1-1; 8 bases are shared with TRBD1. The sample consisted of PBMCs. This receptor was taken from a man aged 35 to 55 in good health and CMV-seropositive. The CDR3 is CASSPGTGNTEAFF. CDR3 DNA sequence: TGCGCCAGCAGTCCCGGGACAGGGAACACTGAAGCTTTCTTT.